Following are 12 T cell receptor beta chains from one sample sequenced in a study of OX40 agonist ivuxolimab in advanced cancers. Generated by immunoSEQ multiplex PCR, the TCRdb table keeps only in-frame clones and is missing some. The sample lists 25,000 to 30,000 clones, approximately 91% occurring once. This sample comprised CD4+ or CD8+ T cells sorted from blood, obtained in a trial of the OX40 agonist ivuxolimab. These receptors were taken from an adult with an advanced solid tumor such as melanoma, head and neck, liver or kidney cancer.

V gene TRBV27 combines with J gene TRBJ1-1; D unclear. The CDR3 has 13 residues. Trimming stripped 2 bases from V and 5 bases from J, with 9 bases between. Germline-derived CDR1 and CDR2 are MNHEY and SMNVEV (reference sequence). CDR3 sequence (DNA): TGTGCCAGCAGTTTAGCTGGAGAAACTGAAGCTTTCTTT. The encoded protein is CASSLAGETEAFF.

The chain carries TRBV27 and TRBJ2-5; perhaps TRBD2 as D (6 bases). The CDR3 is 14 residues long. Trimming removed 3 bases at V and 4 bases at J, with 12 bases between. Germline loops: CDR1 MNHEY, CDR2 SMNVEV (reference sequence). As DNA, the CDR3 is TGTGCCAGCAGTTTTACGGGAGCTGGAGAGACCCAGTACTTC. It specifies CASSFTGAGETQYF.

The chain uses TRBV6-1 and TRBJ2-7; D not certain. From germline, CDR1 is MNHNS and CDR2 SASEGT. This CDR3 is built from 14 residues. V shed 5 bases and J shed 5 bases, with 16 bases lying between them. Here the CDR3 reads CASSPGAPVDEQYF. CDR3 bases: TGTGCCAGCAGTCCAGGAGCGCCGGTAGACGAGCAGTACTTC.

The CDR3 spells CATSTSPGLTYEQYF. Written as DNA, the CDR3 is TGTGCCACCAGCACATCACCGGGACTTACCTACGAGCAGTACTTC. The chain combines TRBV15 with TRBJ2-7; TRBD2 is a possible D gene (6 bases). V was trimmed by 4 bases and J by 2 bases, leaving 15 bases between them. Germline values: CDR1 LNHNV, CDR2 YYDKDF (reference sequence). The CDR3 extends over 15 amino acids.

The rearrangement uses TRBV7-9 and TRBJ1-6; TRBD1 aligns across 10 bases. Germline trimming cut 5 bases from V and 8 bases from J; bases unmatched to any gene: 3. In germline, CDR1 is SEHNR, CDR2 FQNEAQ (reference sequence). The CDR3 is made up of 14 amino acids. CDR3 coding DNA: TGTGCCAGCAGCGGCGGGACAGGGGATTCACCCCTCCACTTT. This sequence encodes CASSGGTGDSPLHF.

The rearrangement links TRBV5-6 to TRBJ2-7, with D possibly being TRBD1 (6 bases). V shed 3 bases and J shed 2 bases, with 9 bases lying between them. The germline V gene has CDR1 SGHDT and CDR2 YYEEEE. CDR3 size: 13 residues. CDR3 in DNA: TGTGCCAGCAGCTCGGGACATACCTACGAGCAGTACTTC. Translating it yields CASSSGHTYEQYF.

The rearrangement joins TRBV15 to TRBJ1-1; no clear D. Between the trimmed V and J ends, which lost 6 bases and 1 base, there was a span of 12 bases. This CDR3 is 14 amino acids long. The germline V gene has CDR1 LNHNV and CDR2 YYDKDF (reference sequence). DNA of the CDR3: TGTGCCACCAGTCCGACCACCGGGAACACTGAAGCTTTCTTT. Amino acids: CATSPTTGNTEAFF.

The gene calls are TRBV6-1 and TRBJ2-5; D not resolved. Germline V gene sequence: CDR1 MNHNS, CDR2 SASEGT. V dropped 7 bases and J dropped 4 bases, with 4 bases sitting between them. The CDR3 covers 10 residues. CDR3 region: CASTRETQYF. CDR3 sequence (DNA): TGTGCCAGCACGAGAGAGACCCAGTACTTC.

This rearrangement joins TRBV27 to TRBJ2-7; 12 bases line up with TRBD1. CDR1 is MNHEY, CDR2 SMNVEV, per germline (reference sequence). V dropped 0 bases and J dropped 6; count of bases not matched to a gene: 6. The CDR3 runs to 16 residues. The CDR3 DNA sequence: TGTGCCAGCAGTTTATCCCCCGGGACAGGGGGCCGCGAGCAGTACTTC. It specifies CASSLSPGTGGREQYF.

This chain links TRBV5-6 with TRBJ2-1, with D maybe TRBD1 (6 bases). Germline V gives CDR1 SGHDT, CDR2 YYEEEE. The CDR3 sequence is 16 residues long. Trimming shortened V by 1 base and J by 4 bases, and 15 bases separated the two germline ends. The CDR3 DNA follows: TGTGCCAGCAGCTTGACATCGTGGGGGCTTTACAATGAGCAGTTCTTC. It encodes CASSLTSWGLYNEQFF. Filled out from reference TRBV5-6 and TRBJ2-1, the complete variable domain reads DAGVTQSPTHLIKTRGQQVTLRCSPKSGHDTVSWYQQALGQGPQFIFQYYEEEERQRGNFPDRFSGHQFPNYSSELNVNALLLGDSALYLCASSLTSWGLYNEQFFGPGTRLTVL.

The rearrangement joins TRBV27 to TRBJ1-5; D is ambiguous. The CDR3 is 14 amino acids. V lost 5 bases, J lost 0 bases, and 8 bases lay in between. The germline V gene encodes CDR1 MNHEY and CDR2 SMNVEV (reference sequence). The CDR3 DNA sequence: TGTGCCAGCAGTCCCATGATTAGCAATCAGCCCCAGCATTTT. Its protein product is CASSPMISNQPQHF.

The CDR3 is CASSEERYRRVQNTEAFF. Written as DNA, the CDR3 is TGTGCCAGCAGTGAGGAGCGGTACAGGAGAGTCCAAAACACTGAAGCTTTCTTT. The chain employs TRBV2 and TRBJ1-1, with D possibly TRBD1 on 5 matching bases. Trimming left V 3 bases short and J 2 bases short, with 22 bases between. This CDR3 contains 18 residues. Germline V CDR1 and CDR2: SNHLY, FYNNEI.